The 5 T cell receptor beta chains in this list originate from one sample, sequenced in a study of blood T cells in healthy people across ages. Using a J-beta primer mix together with a sample-barcoded 5' primer, a second PCR was run for roughly 7 to 12 cycles. From the 5' RACE reads, TCRdb called clonotypes with MiXCR, one entry per CDR3 protein. This table has hundreds of thousands of distinct CDR3 sequences, about 30% appearing once. Source material: blood. The receptors were gathered from a woman older than 75 in good health.

This clonotype was observed at least ten times. This chain joins TRBV10-3 and TRBJ2-6; 7 bases map to TRBD1. The germline V gene encodes CDR1 ENHRY and CDR2 SYGVKD. J was trimmed by 2 bases and V by 3 bases; bases with no gene match: 10. The CDR3 loop spans 18 amino acids. In DNA form, the CDR3 reads TGTGCCATCAGTGACCCCGACAGGGAAGTAACTGGGGCCAACGTCCTGACTTTC. As protein: CAISDPDREVTGANVLTF.

This clonotype was seen ten or more times. The rearrangement uses TRBV11-1 and TRBJ2-6; the D is unclear. Germline loops: CDR1 SGHAT, CDR2 FQDESV (reference sequence). V was cut by 4 bases and J by 1 base, with 11 bases left in between. This CDR3 has 16 residues. In DNA form, the CDR3 reads TGTGCCAGCAGCTCCACCGTGAGGTCTGGGGCCAACGTCCTGACTTTC. Protein: CASSSTVRSGANVLTF.

Ten or more counts support this clonotype. The V gene is TRBV5-5, the J gene TRBJ2-7, with D perhaps matching TRBD2 (7 bases). This CDR3 comprises 16 residues. Trimming took off 6 bases at V and 6 bases at J, with 25 bases between the two ends. Germline-derived CDR1 and CDR2 are SGHKS and YYEKEE (reference sequence). The chain's CDR3 is CASNHGGATRLSEQYF. CDR3 coding DNA: TGTGCCAGCAACCATGGGGGGGCCACGCGCCTTTCCGAGCAGTACTTC.

The V gene is TRBV6-1, the J gene TRBJ2-6; D gene uncertain. This CDR3 region has 16 residues. Germline values: CDR1 MNHNS, CDR2 SASEGT. The ends were cut back, 0 bases at V and 2 bases at J, with 8 bases in the middle. The CDR3 spells CASSEAGGTGANVLTF. CDR3 nucleotide sequence: TGTGCCAGCAGTGAAGCGGGTGGTACTGGGGCCAACGTCCTGACTTTC.

The rearrangement joins TRBV20-1 to TRBJ2-7, with TRBD2 as a possible D gene (5 bases). The V end lost 3 bases, the J end lost 2 bases, and 17 bases lay between the germline ends. Germline loops: CDR1 DFQATT, CDR2 SNEGSKA (reference sequence). This CDR3 is built from 15 residues. The CDR3 protein is CSASSESRGAYEQYF. The CDR3 coding sequence is TGCAGTGCTAGTTCTGAGAGCCGGGGAGCCTACGAGCAGTACTTC.